This passage covers 21 T cell receptor beta chains from one sample sequenced in a study of cytomegalovirus exposure and HLA in healthy donors. 60 Vbeta and 13 Jbeta primers were used in PCR. Using immunoSEQ multiplex PCR, the repertoire was profiled, and TCRdb retains in-frame clones only, with some absent. The data show 35,000 to 45,000 clones, about 50% seen once. The sequenced sample was PBMCs. The receptors originated from a human donor in good health.

The V gene is TRBV11-3, the J gene TRBJ2-7; TRBD2 might be the D (6 bases). V was shortened by 0 bases and J by 3 bases, with 9 bases between the two germline ends. CDR1 SGHNT and CDR2 YENEEA come from the germline V gene. The CDR3 runs 14 residues. Here the CDR3 reads CASSLDGGGYEQYF. Here the CDR3 DNA reads TGTGCCAGCAGCTTAGACGGGGGTGGCTACGAGCAGTACTTC.

This chain links TRBV18 with TRBJ2-7, with 7 bases matching TRBD1. The J segment lost 4 bases and the V segment lost 4 bases, leaving 13 bases of the junction unmatched. The CDR3 contains 16 residues. Looked up from germline, CDR1 is KGHSH and CDR2 is LQKENI. The CDR3 here is CASSRLGTVLLYEQYF. The CDR3 DNA sequence: TGTGCCAGCTCACGCCTCGGGACAGTCCTCCTTTACGAGCAGTACTTC.

This sequence joins TRBV6-1 and TRBJ2-1, with 8 positions matching TRBD2. CDR1 is MNHNS, CDR2 SASEGT, per germline. The CDR3 loop spans 15 amino acids. The V segment lost 5 bases and the J segment 10 bases; nucleotides outside the gene matches: 13. CDR3 coding DNA: TGTGCCAGCAGTTTCAGGACTAGCAGTCTAGGGGAGCAGTTCTTC. It encodes CASSFRTSSLGEQFF.

V is TRBV7-2 and J is TRBJ2-7; maybe TRBD2 (7 bases). Trimming removed 5 bases at V and 0 bases at J, with 14 bases between. The CDR3 consists of 15 residues. CDR1 is SGHTA and CDR2 is FQGNSA in the germline V gene. The chain's CDR3 is CASSGGGSVSYEQYF. DNA for the CDR3: TGTGCCAGCAGCGGGGGGGGCAGCGTCTCCTACGAGCAGTACTTC.

CDR3 region: CASSVGLAGGYTF. The CDR3 coding sequence is TGTGCCAGCAGCGTAGGTCTCGCAGGAGGCTACACCTTC. This chain connects TRBV9 to TRBJ1-2; no reliable D call. The V end lost 0 bases, the J end lost 8 bases, and 11 bases lay between the germline ends. The CDR3 has 13 residues. Germline loops: CDR1 SGDLS, CDR2 YYNGEE.

The chain uses TRBV21-1 and TRBJ2-1; the table assigns TRBD1, which was not confirmed against the DNA. TRBV21-1 is deemed a pseudogene. The CDR3 is made up of 13 amino acids. CDR3 nucleotides: TGTGCCAGCAGCGTCTCGGAAGGGGATAAGCAGTTCTTC. It specifies CASSVSEGDKQFF.

The chain has TRBV18 and TRBJ2-6; TRBD1 matches 9 bases. This CDR3 region has 15 residues. From germline, CDR1 is KGHSH and CDR2 LQKENI. V lost 6 bases, J lost 5 bases, and 5 bases stayed unmatched. The CDR3 sequence is CASSPGTGWANVLTF. CDR3 coding DNA: TGTGCCAGCTCCCCCGGGACAGGGTGGGCCAACGTCCTGACTTTC.

The chain is built from TRBV7-3 and TRBJ1-2; TRBD1 matches 7 bases. CDR1 SGHTA and CDR2 FQGTGA come from the germline V gene. This CDR3 has 15 residues. V shed 6 bases, J shed 4 bases, and the junction held 11 bases outside the gene matches. In nucleotides, the CDR3 is TGTGCCAGCAGTCCCTCAGAAGGGGGCGGCTATGGCTACACCTTC. Translated, it gives CASSPSEGGGYGYTF. The full variable domain, rest sourced from reference TRBV7-3 and TRBJ1-2, is GAGVSQTPSNKVTEKGKYVELRCDPISGHTALYWYRQSLGQGPEFLIYFQGTGAADDSGLPNDRFFAVRPEGSVSTLKIQRTERGDSAVYLCASSPSEGGGYGYTFGSGTRLTVV.

The chain recombines TRBV9 with TRBJ1-2; possibly TRBD1 for D (5 bases). The germline V gene encodes CDR1 SGDLS and CDR2 YYNGEE. The CDR3 sequence is 14 residues long. Between the trimmed V and J ends, which lost 0 bases and 4 bases, there was a span of 10 bases. The CDR3 DNA reads TGTGCCAGCAGCGTAGTTGGGAGGGGCTATGGCTACACCTTC. Residues: CASSVVGRGYGYTF.

A few counts support this clone. This chain links TRBV30 with TRBJ2-1; a possible D gene is TRBD2 (6 bases). The CDR3 loop spans 11 amino acids. Between the trimmed V and J ends, which lost 0 bases and 12 bases, there was a span of 9 bases. Germline-derived CDR1 and CDR2 are GTSNPN and SVGIG (reference sequence). CDR3 nucleotide sequence: TGTGCCTGGAGTGTAAAGGGAGGGCAGTTCTTC. Its translation: CAWSVKGGQFF.

This clone has more than one count but fewer than ten. The chain links TRBV6-5 to TRBJ2-7, with 7 nucleotides matching TRBD2. Trimming took 6 bases from V and 2 from J; bases not matched to a gene: 10. Germline CDR1 and CDR2: MNHEY and SVGAGI. CDR3 size: 15 residues. CDR3 region: CASSLNSGSPYEQYF. The CDR3 DNA is TGTGCCAGCAGCCTTAATAGCGGGTCTCCCTACGAGCAGTACTTC.

The chain couples TRBV7-2 to TRBJ2-1; no reliable D call. CDR1 is SGHTA and CDR2 is FQGNSA in the germline V gene. V lost 1 base and J 14 bases, leaving 12 bases between the germline ends. The CDR3 is 12 residues long. CDR3 sequence: CASSLEGLGEFF. In DNA, the CDR3 is TGTGCCAGCAGCTTAGAAGGCCTGGGCGAGTTCTTC.

This chain connects TRBV6-1 to TRBJ2-1, with TRBD1 as a possible D gene (6 bases). Trimming removed 7 bases from V and 9 bases from J, with 16 bases in between. Germline CDR1 reads MNHNS; CDR2 reads SASEGT. This CDR3 is built from 13 residues. The CDR3 loop is CASNHYRAGEQFF. CDR3 nucleotide sequence: TGTGCCAGCAATCACTACAGGGCAGGTGAGCAGTTCTTC.

J is TRBJ1-2 and V is TRBV6-6; a weak D match, TRBD1 (6 bases). Germline V CDR1 and CDR2: MNHNY, SVGAGI (reference sequence). The CDR3 is 14 residues long. V lost 6 bases and J 3 bases, leaving 14 bases between the germline ends. The CDR3 here is CASRQGGTDYGYTF. The DNA for the CDR3 is TGTGCCAGCAGACAGGGTGGAACGGACTATGGCTACACCTTC.

This rearrangement joins TRBV7-2 to TRBJ1-4, with D uncertain. Germline V gene sequence: CDR1 SGHTA, CDR2 FQGNSA. V lost 0 bases to trimming and J lost 8 bases, with 10 bases between them. The CDR3 runs 14 residues. CDR3: CASSLAASREKLFF. For the CDR3, the DNA is TGTGCCAGCAGCTTAGCGGCCAGTCGCGAAAAACTGTTTTTT.

In this sample, this clone turned up a few times. This chain uses TRBV30 with TRBJ1-1; tentatively, D is TRBD1 (6 bases). Trimming left V 8 bases short and J 5 bases short, with 21 bases between. Germline V CDR1 and CDR2: GTSNPN, SVGIG (reference sequence). The CDR3 is 14 residues long. The CDR3 nucleotides read TGTGCCGGAGTTCTGAACAGGGTTGGGACTGAAGCTTTCTTT. Amino acids: CAGVLNRVGTEAFF.

This clone was detected a few times. The gene calls are TRBV18 and TRBJ2-7, with 14 bases identical to TRBD2. Germline assignment: CDR1 KGHSH and CDR2 LQKENI. The length of the CDR3 is 15 residues. V was pared by 3 bases and J by 4 bases, with 2 bases of the junction left unmatched. The CDR3 nucleotides are TGTGCCAGCTCACCCGGGACTAGCGGGAGTTACGAGCAGTACTTC. Translating it yields CASSPGTSGSYEQYF.

The chain links TRBV21-1 to TRBJ1-5; TRBD1 was called by the table and not checked on the DNA. TRBV21-1 is a pseudogene segment. The CDR3 runs 15 residues. This CDR3 reads CASGDRGRGNQPQHF. The CDR3 coding sequence is TGTGCCAGCGGAGACAGGGGGCGAGGCAATCAGCCCCAGCATTTT.

This chain links TRBV18 with TRBJ1-1, with 7 bases that match TRBD1. Trimming cost V 3 bases and J 3 bases; bases outside gene matches: 4. Looked up from germline, CDR1 is KGHSH and CDR2 is LQKENI. This CDR3 spans 14 amino acids. The CDR3, as DNA: TGTGCCAGCTCACCCGACAGGGCGCACACTGAAGCTTTCTTT. Its translation is CASSPDRAHTEAFF.

The chain is built from TRBV21-1 and TRBJ1-5; TRBD1 is the table's D call, not checked against the DNA. TRBV21-1 is listed as a pseudogene. CDR3 length equals 14 residues. In DNA form, the CDR3 reads TGTGCCAACTCATACAGGGGGAGGAATCAGCCCCAGCATTTT. Translation: CANSYRGRNQPQHF.

The V gene is TRBV2, the J gene TRBJ2-3, with 8 positions matching TRBD2. CDR1 is SNHLY and CDR2 is FYNNEI in the germline V gene. V lost 8 bases to trimming and J lost 2 bases; unmatched junction nucleotides: 9. The CDR3 sequence is 15 residues long. CDR3 residues: CASHKAGATTDTQYF. The CDR3 DNA reads TGTGCCAGCCATAAAGCGGGAGCAACCACAGATACGCAGTATTTT.